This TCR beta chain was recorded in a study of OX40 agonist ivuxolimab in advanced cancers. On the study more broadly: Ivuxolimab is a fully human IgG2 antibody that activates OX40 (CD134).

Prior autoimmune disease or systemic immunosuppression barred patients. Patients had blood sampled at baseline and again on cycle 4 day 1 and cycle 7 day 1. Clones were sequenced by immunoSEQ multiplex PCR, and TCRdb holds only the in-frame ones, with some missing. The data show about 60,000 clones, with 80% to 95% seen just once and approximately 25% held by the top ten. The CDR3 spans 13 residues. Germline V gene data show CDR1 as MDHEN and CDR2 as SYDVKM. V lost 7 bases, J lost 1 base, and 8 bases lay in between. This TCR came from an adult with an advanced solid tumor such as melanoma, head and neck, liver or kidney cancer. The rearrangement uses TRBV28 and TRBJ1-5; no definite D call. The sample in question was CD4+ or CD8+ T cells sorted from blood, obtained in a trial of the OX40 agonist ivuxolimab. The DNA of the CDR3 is TGTGCCAGCAAGGGATTAAGCAATCAGCCCCAGCATTTT. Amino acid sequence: CASKGLSNQPQHF. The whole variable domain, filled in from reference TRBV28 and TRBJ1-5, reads DVKVTQSSRYLVKRTGEKVFLECVQDMDHENMFWYRQDPGLGLRLIYFSYDVKMKEKGDIPEGYSVSREKKERFSLILESASTNQTSMYLCASKGLSNQPQHFGDGTRLSIL.